This TCR beta chain derives from a study of Graves' ophthalmopathy and Graves' hyperthyroidism listed by TCRdb under 2018. In terms of the full investigation: Hyperthyroidism was considered stable if no progression to ophthalmopathy occurred within 18 months of follow-up. The independent validation cohort included around 19 hyperthyroidism patients plus 17 patients who later progressed from hyperthyroidism to ophthalmopathy. To explore V-J signatures that distinguish ophthalmopathy from hyperthyroidism, a discovery set of 100 patients was enrolled, made up of 40 to 45 with ophthalmopathy and under 65 with stable hyperthyroidism. In roughly 6 hyperthyroidism patients, the T-cell repertoires found in thyroid tissue were compared with those found in blood. In total, approximately 130 blood samples were TCR-sequenced: 40 to 45 ophthalmopathy, some 72 hyperthyroidism and 17 hyperthyroidism-to-ophthalmopathy patients. Once sampling was done, hyperthyroidism patients were given methimazole at a starting dose of 30 mg daily, while ophthalmopathy patients were given high-dose intravenous methylprednisolone. The study used TCR beta repertoire signatures to distinguish Graves' ophthalmopathy from Graves' hyperthyroidism and to predict progression to ophthalmopathy.

For repertoire sequencing, the TCR beta CDR3 regions were amplified from RNA transcripts. A first-round RT-PCR used HTBI primers with the Qiagen OneStep RT-PCR kit, followed by a second-round multiplex PCR, size selection and purification. Libraries were sequenced paired-end with 100 bp reads on an Illumina HiSeq2000. The paper's processing steps were these. SOAPnuke was used for read processing, and reads with adapters, uncalled bases, a mean Phred below 15, or no exact constant-primer or identifier match were discarded. COPE v1.2.5 was used to merge high-quality paired reads. Clonotypes were defined as unique nucleotide sequences and were aligned to IMGT TRB V, D and J references using MiTCR v1.1. Only V-J combinations with frequency above 0.0001 were analysed, covering approximately 99% of repertoires. For each V-J combination, a TCR clonal expansion and chaos score was defined as the ratio of F50 clonal expansion to chaos observed in the TCRdist matrix. Features were reduced by Welch's t-statistics and random forest to approximately 13 V-J combinations, which fed a naive Bayes classifier. The similarity between thyroid and blood repertoires was quantified using the Morisita-Horn index. TCRdb's own reprocessing of the public reads used fastp at Q25 and MiXCR and kept productive beta chains. Each CDR3 protein appears once, grouped with its most common genes and DNA. The V and J calls were not made by the authors but by TCRdb's processing. The sample table lists around 1.1 million distinct CDR3 sequences, about 38% of them with a count of one. The ten largest clonotypes hold roughly 10% of the sample.

The hyperthyroidism patients were 18 to 65 years old and newly diagnosed, with a disease duration of less than 2 months. Anyone with other autoimmune diseases, uncontrolled infections, pregnancy or lactation was excluded from the study. Diagnosis was based on clinical symptoms, serum thyroxine, TRAb, thyroid ultrasound and orbital computed tomography. Total RNA was extracted using Trizol reagent, and RNA quality was checked on an Agilent 2100 Bioanalyzer. This clonotype was found a few times. Its specific antigen is unknown. The sample holds no much larger clone one base away, and base qualities are not on file. Here is what the overall study found, with its caveats: Most expanded thyroid clonotypes with frequency above 0.001 were also detected in blood, suggesting blood repertoires may reflect the thyroid immune response. Sample size was not statistically predetermined, and group allocation was not concealed from the investigators. The 13-signature model separated ophthalmopathy from stable hyperthyroidism with around 90% sensitivity and roughly 84% specificity in cross-validation, and 80%/75% in the test set. In validation, the model predicted ophthalmopathy progression with about 70% sensitivity and about 73% specificity; 12 predicted patients were CT-confirmed with GO in a median of about 6.1 months.

The TCR sequence derives from an adult man with Graves' hyperthyroidism. Sequencing was done on a sample of peripheral blood or thyroid tissue (not recorded which).

The DNA sequence is as follows: TGTGCCAGCTCACCACCTCCCGGGGACCAGTACTTC. It specifies CASSPPPGDQYF. The chain couples TRBV7-2 to TRBJ2-5; TRBD2 could be the D gene, as 5 bases match. Deletion took 8 bases off V and 10 bases off J, with a span of 17 bases between the germline ends. From its cysteine to its phenylalanine, the CDR3 spans 12 amino acids. Only the CDR3 DNA stays, 36 bases, in frame from base 1. Sequences SGHTA (CDR1) and FQGNSA (CDR2) are obtained from the germline V gene. With the rest looked up from the reference TRBV7-2 and TRBJ2-5 genes rather than sequenced, the full variable domain is GAGVSQSPSNKVTEKGKDVELRCDPISGHTALYWYRQSLGQGLEFLIYFQGNSAPDKSGLPSDRFSAERTGGSVSTLTIQRTQQEDSAVYLCASSPPPGDQYFGPGTRLLVL.